This passage covers 15 T cell receptor beta chains from one sample sequenced in a study of blood T cell repertoires in COVID-19. Assay used: immunoSEQ multiplex PCR; TCRdb lists only in-frame clones, some missing. In the table there are roughly 520,000 clones, 88% of which are singletons. Sequencing input: PBMCs or T cells enriched from blood (not recorded which). These receptors all come from a woman aged 35 to 49 who had recovered from COVID-19.

This clone has a single count. This sequence joins TRBV29-1 and TRBJ1-1, with 10 bases that match TRBD1. The CDR3 has 12 amino acids. The germline V gene encodes CDR1 SQVTM and CDR2 ANQGSEA. V shed 6 bases and J 5 bases; nucleotides not matched to a gene: 3. The CDR3 coding sequence is TGCAGCGTACGGGACAGGGGAACTGAAGCTTTCTTT. Protein: CSVRDRGTEAFF.

The chain recombines TRBV2 with TRBJ1-6; the match to TRBD1 covers 8 bases. The germline V gene has CDR1 SNHLY and CDR2 FYNNEI. The ends lost 4 bases at V and 14 bases at J; junction bases unmatched: 13. This CDR3 has 15 residues. CDR3 amino acids: CASSGPGQANRALHF. The CDR3 coding sequence is TGTGCCAGCAGTGGACCGGGACAGGCGAACAGGGCCCTCCACTTT. Based on the CDR3 plus reference TRBV2 and TRBJ1-6, the full variable domain is EPEVTQTPSHQVTQMGQEVILRCVPISNHLYFYWYRQILGQKVEFLVSFYNNEISEKSEIFDDQFSVERPDGSNFTLKIRSTKLEDSAMYFCASSGPGQANRALHFGNGTRLTVT.

The genes are TRBV6-2 or TRBV6-3 and TRBJ1-1; D unresolved. The germline V and J ends were trimmed by 5 bases and 3 bases, with 10 bases remaining between them. The CDR3 covers 13 residues. The germline V gene encodes CDR1 MNHEY and CDR2 SVGEGT. CDR3 nucleotides: TGTGCCAGCAGTGCCTTCGGGGACACTGAAGCTTTCTTT. It specifies CASSAFGDTEAFF.

This clone was detected only a few times. The chain links TRBV6-5 to TRBJ2-1, with 7 bases that match TRBD2. The CDR3 consists of 15 residues. Germline loops: CDR1 MNHEY, CDR2 SVGAGI. V dropped 5 bases and J dropped 6; count of bases not matched to a gene: 10. The CDR3 protein is CASSQQRDRGNEQFF. CDR3 sequence (DNA): TGTGCCAGCAGTCAACAGCGGGATCGAGGCAATGAGCAGTTCTTC.

This rearrangement joins TRBV30 to TRBJ2-3; D perhaps matches TRBD1 (6 bases). Per the germline V gene, CDR1 is GTSNPN and CDR2 is SVGIG (reference sequence). The V and J ends lost 2 bases and 0 bases respectively, with 12 bases between them. The CDR3 totals 15 residues. The CDR3 DNA follows: TGTGCCTGGAGTTCGCCGGGACACAGCACAGATACGCAGTATTTT. Translation: CAWSSPGHSTDTQYF.

The chain employs TRBV4-1 and TRBJ1-1; D possibly corresponds to TRBD1 (5 bases). CDR1 and CDR2 from the germline V gene are MGHRA and YSYEKL. The V gene lost 1 base and the J gene lost 4 bases, with 16 bases spanning the gap. CDR3 length: 16 amino acids. DNA of the CDR3: TGCGCCAGCAGCCAAGGCAGGGCTCCTATGGGCACTGAAGCTTTCTTT. It codes for CASSQGRAPMGTEAFF.

This chain uses TRBV4-1 with TRBJ1-2; no reliable D call. V was cut by 0 bases and J by 4 bases, with 6 bases left in between. Germline loops: CDR1 MGHRA, CDR2 YSYEKL. This CDR3 is built from 13 residues. The CDR3 coding sequence is TGCGCCAGCAGCCAAGAGGCGGGCTATGGCTACACCTTC. Protein product: CASSQEAGYGYTF.

V and J are TRBV21-1 and TRBJ2-1; the D call TRBD1 from the table was never checked on the DNA. TRBV21-1 is a pseudogene segment. The CDR3 is made up of 13 amino acids. As DNA, the CDR3 is TGTGCCAGCACCCAAGCGGCAAATCCTGAGCAGTTCTTC. Its protein is CASTQAANPEQFF.

The V call is TRBV11-3, the J call TRBJ1-3; D not certain. This CDR3 has 16 amino acids. V lost 1 base, J lost 1 base, and 11 bases lay in between. Germline CDR1 SGHNT, CDR2 YENEEA. DNA of the CDR3: TGTGCCAGCAGCTTAGGGGCCTCGGGATCTGGAAACACCATATATTTT. It specifies CASSLGASGSGNTIYF. The full variable domain, rest sourced from reference TRBV11-3 and TRBJ1-3, is EAGVVQSPRYKIIEKKQPVAFWCNPISGHNTLYWYLQNLGQGPELLIRYENEEAVDDSQLPKDRFSAERLKGVDSTLKIQPAELGDSAVYLCASSLGASGSGNTIYFGEGSWLTVV.

The chain combines TRBV5-6 with TRBJ1-1; a weak D match, TRBD1 (6 bases). The CDR3 consists of 15 residues. V was trimmed by 1 base and J by 10 bases, leaving 20 bases between them. The germline V gene has CDR1 SGHDT and CDR2 YYEEEE. CDR3 protein: CASSLITTGGGGAFF. In DNA form, the CDR3 reads TGTGCCAGCAGCTTGATAACGACAGGCGGCGGAGGAGCTTTCTTT.

The chain links TRBV14 to TRBJ2-3, with 7 bases identical to TRBD2. Germline CDR1 SGHDN, CDR2 FVKESK. CDR3 length equals 14 residues. V trimming: 4 bases; J trimming: 5 bases; junction bases outside the gene matches: 6. This CDR3 reads CASSPAGWVDTQYF. The CDR3 bases are TGTGCCAGCAGCCCAGCGGGGTGGGTAGATACGCAGTATTTT. The full variable domain, in which reference TRBV14 and TRBJ2-3 provide the parts outside the CDR3, is EAGVTQFPSHSVIEKGQTVTLRCDPISGHDNLYWYRRVMGKEIKFLLHFVKESKQDESGMPNNRFLAERTGGTYSTLKVQPAELEDSGVYFCASSPAGWVDTQYFGPGTRLTVL.

The chain is built from TRBV19 and TRBJ2-7, with 13 bases that match TRBD2. Germline V lookup: CDR1 LNHDA, CDR2 SQIVND (reference sequence). CDR3 size: 13 residues. The J segment lost 7 bases and the V segment lost 9 bases, leaving 6 bases of the junction unmatched. CDR3 sequence (DNA): TGTGCCAGCCGACTAGCGGGAGGTGAAGAGCAGTACTTC. It is translated as CASRLAGGEEQYF.

This chain connects TRBV28 to TRBJ2-2; TRBD1 matches 9 bases. Germline CDR1 is MDHEN and CDR2 is SYDVKM. The CDR3 is made up of 13 amino acids. With V trimmed by 4 bases and J by 13 bases, 7 bases remained unmatched. In nucleotides, the CDR3 is TGTGCCAGCAGTTCCCCGGACAGGGGCGCGCTGTTTTTT. It specifies CASSSPDRGALFF.

The chain combines TRBV29-1 with TRBJ2-2; a weak D match, TRBD2 (5 bases). Looked up from germline, CDR1 is SQVTM and CDR2 is ANQGSEA. Trimming left V 6 bases short and J 7 bases short, with 18 bases between. CDR3 length: 14 amino acids. In DNA form, the CDR3 reads TGCAGCGTCAGAGGAGAGGACTTTCTCGGGGAGCTGTTTTTT. Protein product: CSVRGEDFLGELFF.

The rearrangement joins TRBV7-2 to TRBJ1-1; D is undetermined. Germline V gene data show CDR1 as SGHTA and CDR2 as FQGNSA. The CDR3 has 13 amino acids. The germline V and J ends were trimmed by 5 bases and 4 bases, with 11 bases remaining between them. The CDR3 reads CASSPGRGTEAFF. CDR3 coding DNA: TGTGCCAGCAGCCCCGGCCGGGGCACTGAAGCTTTCTTT.